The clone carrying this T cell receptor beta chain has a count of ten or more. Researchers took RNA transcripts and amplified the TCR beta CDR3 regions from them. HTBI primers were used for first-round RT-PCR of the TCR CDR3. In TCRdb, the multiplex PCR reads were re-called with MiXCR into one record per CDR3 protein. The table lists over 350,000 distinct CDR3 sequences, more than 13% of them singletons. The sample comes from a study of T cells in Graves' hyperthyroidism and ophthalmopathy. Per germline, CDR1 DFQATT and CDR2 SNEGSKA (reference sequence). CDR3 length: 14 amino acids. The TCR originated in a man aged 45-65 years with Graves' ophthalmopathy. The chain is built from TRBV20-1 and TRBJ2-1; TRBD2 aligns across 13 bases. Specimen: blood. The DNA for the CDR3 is TGCAGCATACTCGGACTAGCGGGAGTCTATGAGCAGTTCTTC. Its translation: CSILGLAGVYEQFF.